This TCR beta chain is from a study of blood T cell repertoires in COVID-19. Overall study: The United States, Italy and Spain were the sources of the acute and convalescent COVID-19 samples. Nucleic acid was either cDNA or gDNA, and it came from T cells, B-cell-depleted T cells, or PBMCs.

Per the study methods: Estimated nucleated cell counts came from reference gene primer amplification. Produced via immunoSEQ multiplex PCR; TCRdb's table is partial and in-frame only. V and J calls and clone size come straight from that table; D and trimming were deduced from the DNA. The data contain fewer than 150,000 clones, around 80% of them singletons. The source material was peripheral blood. The receptor was isolated from a woman of 80 years or more in a cohort sampled during active or convalescent COVID-19.

CDR3 sequence (DNA): TGTGCCAGCTCCCTGGGACAACCCTCCTACAATGAGCAGTTCTTC. It specifies CASSLGQPSYNEQFF. The chain uses TRBV18 and TRBJ2-1, with D possibly matching TRBD1 (6 bases). The V and J ends lost 6 bases and 0 bases respectively, with 12 bases between them. The CDR3 runs 15 residues. Germline V CDR1 and CDR2: KGHSH, LQKENI.